The 26 T cell receptor beta chains given below trace back to one sample, sequenced in a study of blood T cell repertoires in COVID-19. Method: immunoSEQ multiplex PCR; TCRdb's copy keeps in-frame clones and lacks some. The sample includes about 66,000 clones, more than 70% of them seen just once. Sequenced: peripheral blood. These receptors all come from a man between 65 and 80 years old with acute or convalescent COVID-19.

The genes are TRBV30 and TRBJ2-4; weak D call: TRBD1 (5 bases). Trimming took off 4 bases at V and 5 bases at J, with 18 bases between the two ends. Germline V gene lookup returns CDR1 GTSNPN and CDR2 SVGIG (reference sequence). The CDR3 contains 15 residues. This CDR3 is CAWTLKGARENIQYF. For the CDR3, the DNA is TGTGCCTGGACCCTAAAAGGGGCGCGTGAAAACATTCAGTACTTC. The full variable domain, its missing parts supplied by reference TRBV30 and TRBJ2-4, is SQTIHQWPATLVQPVGSPLSLECTVEGTSNPNLYWYRQAAGRGLQLLFYSVGIGQISSEVPQNLSASRPQDRQFILSSKKLLLSDSGFYLCAWTLKGARENIQYFGAGTRLSVL.

The chain links TRBV16 to TRBJ1-2; D uncertain. This CDR3 contains 13 residues. Germline assignment: CDR1 KGHSY and CDR2 FQNENV. The ends were cut back, 4 bases at V and 7 bases at J, with 13 bases in the middle. CDR3 in amino acids: CASSLLGEGGYTF. For the CDR3, the DNA is TGTGCCAGCAGCCTCCTCGGGGAGGGTGGCTACACCTTC.

The chain employs TRBV18 and TRBJ2-7; 8 bases are shared with TRBD1. The ends lost 3 bases at V and 3 bases at J; junction bases unmatched: 4. Germline V gene data show CDR1 as KGHSH and CDR2 as LQKENI. There are 14 residues in the CDR3. CDR3 region: CASSPIGTGYEQYF. The CDR3 region has the DNA TGTGCCAGCTCACCTATCGGGACAGGCTACGAGCAGTACTTC.

The rearrangement joins TRBV19 to TRBJ1-2; tentatively, D is TRBD1 (6 bases). CDR3 size: 15 residues. V gave up 11 bases and J gave up 1 base, with 20 bases separating them. CDR1 LNHDA and CDR2 SQIVND come from the germline V gene (reference sequence). The CDR3 DNA reads TGTGCCGCACAAGGGGGGGTCCAGGGTAACTATGGCTACACCTTC. It codes for CAAQGGVQGNYGYTF.

CDR3 protein: CASSPRQGAFGNTIYF. CDR3 DNA: TGTGCCAGCAGTCCAAGACAGGGGGCTTTTGGAAACACCATATATTTT. This chain connects TRBV27 to TRBJ1-3; TRBD1 matches at 10 bases. Germline V gene data show CDR1 as MNHEY and CDR2 as SMNVEV (reference sequence). The V and J ends lost 5 bases and 3 bases, in that order; junction bases with no gene match: 7. The CDR3 length is 16 residues.

This chain joins TRBV2 and TRBJ1-1; D remains unclear. V was shortened by 3 bases and J by 11 bases, with 16 bases between the two germline ends. The CDR3 has 13 amino acids. CDR1 is SNHLY, CDR2 FYNNEI, per germline. The CDR3 reads CASSERGYGGAFF. The CDR3 nucleotides read TGTGCCAGCAGTGAGAGAGGGTATGGCGGCGCTTTCTTT.

The rearrangement joins TRBV11-2 to TRBJ1-3; 7 bases align to TRBD1. Trimming cost V 5 bases and J 4 bases; bases outside gene matches: 2. Germline CDR1 reads SGHAT; CDR2 reads FQNNGV. The CDR3 length is 13 residues. The CDR3 region is CASSTGAGNTIYF. CDR3 DNA sequence: TGTGCCAGCAGCACAGGGGCAGGAAACACCATATATTTT.

This clone was found once. The chain recombines TRBV30 with TRBJ2-6; 10 nucleotides agree with TRBD1. The CDR3 has 17 amino acids. V lost 0 bases, J lost 0 bases, and 2 bases stayed unmatched. Germline CDR1 GTSNPN, CDR2 SVGIG (reference sequence). As DNA, the CDR3 is TGTGCCTGGAGTGTAGACAGGGGGCTCTCTGGGGCCAACGTCCTGACTTTC. Translation gives CAWSVDRGLSGANVLTF.

For this clone: Mismatch with germline at one junction end may stem from a read error. The chain is built from TRBV28 and TRBJ1-6; TRBD1 matches 7 bases. There are 15 residues in the CDR3. Germline CDR1 MDHEN, CDR2 SYDVKM. CDR3 in amino acids: CASSLWSRGNSPLYF. The CDR3, as DNA: TGTGCCAGCAGTTTGTGGTCCAGGGGGAATTCACCCCTCTACTTT.

The gene calls are TRBV27 and TRBJ1-2, with a tentative D call TRBD1 (5 bases). The CDR3 runs to 13 residues. Trimming took 6 bases from V and 2 from J, leaving 10 bases between them. Germline V gene sequence: CDR1 MNHEY, CDR2 SMNVEV (reference sequence). CDR3 protein: CASSPRGNYGYTF. As DNA, the CDR3 is TGTGCCAGCAGCCCTCGGGGGAACTATGGCTACACCTTC.

The V call is TRBV4-1, the J call TRBJ1-6; TRBD1 aligns across 10 bases. The CDR3 consists of 14 residues. Looked up from germline, CDR1 is MGHRA and CDR2 is YSYEKL. V was pared by 6 bases and J by 9 bases, with 5 bases of the junction left unmatched. The DNA for the CDR3 is TGCGCCAGCAGTTCCGGGACAGGGGTTTCACCCCTCCACTTT. Protein sequence: CASSSGTGVSPLHF.

The chain recombines TRBV4-1 with TRBJ1-1; tentatively, D is TRBD1 (5 bases). The CDR3 spans 16 residues. V was clipped by 0 bases and J by 4 bases, with 15 bases between them. CDR1 MGHRA and CDR2 YSYEKL come from the germline V gene. The CDR3 bases are TGCGCCAGCAGCCAAGATAAAGTCGTAGGGGTCACTGAAGCTTTCTTT. Translating it yields CASSQDKVVGVTEAFF.

The gene calls are TRBV6-2 or TRBV6-3 and TRBJ2-7; D unresolved. The germline gives CDR1 MNHEY, CDR2 SVGEGT. V was clipped by 6 bases and J by 3 bases, with 12 bases between them. The CDR3 loop spans 13 amino acids. The CDR3 nucleotides read TGTGCCAGCAGCAAATTAGTAGTCTACGAGCAGTACTTC. Translating it yields CASSKLVVYEQYF.

This chain connects TRBV29-1 to TRBJ2-5; no reliable D call. Trimming took off 4 bases at V and 7 bases at J, with 13 bases between the two ends. This CDR3 has 12 amino acids. Per germline, CDR1 SQVTM and CDR2 ANQGSEA. The CDR3 here is CSVGIGVRTQYF. CDR3 DNA sequence: TGCAGCGTTGGTATTGGAGTGAGGACCCAGTACTTC.

This clone has just a few counts. This chain connects TRBV5-1 to TRBJ1-6, with D possibly TRBD1 on 5 matching bases. V was clipped by 0 bases and J by 5 bases, with 6 bases between them. CDR3 length: 14 residues. Germline CDR1 is SGHRS and CDR2 is YFSETQ. This chain's CDR3 is CASSLEGNNSPLHF. For the CDR3, the DNA is TGCGCCAGCAGCTTGGAGGGGAATAATTCACCCCTCCACTTT.

The J gene is TRBJ2-7, the V gene TRBV6-6; the match to TRBD1 covers 8 bases. The trim removed 5 bases at V and 2 bases at J, leaving 2 bases unmatched. The germline V gene encodes CDR1 MNHNY and CDR2 SVGAGI (reference sequence). This CDR3 contains 13 residues. Written as DNA, the CDR3 is TGTGCCAGCAGTCCGGACAGGGCCTACGAGCAGTACTTC. Translated, it gives CASSPDRAYEQYF.

The chain couples TRBV12-5 to TRBJ2-3; 8 nucleotides agree with TRBD1. Per germline, CDR1 LGHNT and CDR2 FRNRAP. V shed 5 bases, J shed 4 bases, and the junction held 2 bases outside the gene matches. This CDR3 is built from 13 residues. The CDR3, as DNA: TGTGCTAGTGGTCCACAGGGGGCAGATACGCAGTATTTT. It encodes CASGPQGADTQYF.

The chain combines TRBV27 with TRBJ2-3; TRBD2 aligns across 7 bases. The V gene end was trimmed by 8 bases and the J gene end by 2 bases; junction bases not matched to a gene: 10. The CDR3 is 15 residues long. Per the germline V gene, CDR1 is MNHEY and CDR2 is SMNVEV (reference sequence). In DNA form, the CDR3 reads TGTGCCAGCTCCGGGGGGTACTGGCCCACAGATACGCAGTATTTT. Translating gives CASSGGYWPTDTQYF.

The chain couples TRBV28 to TRBJ2-4, with TRBD1 matching 9 bases. Germline CDR1 reads MDHEN; CDR2 reads SYDVKM. CDR3 length: 16 residues. With V trimmed by 6 bases and J by 4 bases, 10 bases remained unmatched. The CDR3 DNA follows: TGTGCCAGCAGGCCTAAGACAGGGGGGATAAAAAACATTCAGTACTTC. It translates to CASRPKTGGIKNIQYF.

This chain uses TRBV15 with TRBJ1-2; 10 nucleotides match TRBD1. The CDR3 totals 15 residues. The ends lost 1 base at V and 4 bases at J; junction bases unmatched: 3. CDR1 and CDR2 from the germline V gene are LNHNV and YYDKDF (reference sequence). The CDR3 DNA reads as TGTGCCACCAGCAGAGTGACAGGGGGCATCTATGGCTACACCTTC. It is translated as CATSRVTGGIYGYTF.

V usage is TRBV30 and J usage is TRBJ2-2; D is unresolved. The germline CDR1 and CDR2 sequences are GTSNPN and SVGIG (reference sequence). V lost 3 bases and J 0 bases, leaving 5 bases between the germline ends. The CDR3 runs to 13 residues. CDR3 DNA: TGTGCCTGGAGAAACACGAACACCGGGGAGCTGTTTTTT. This encodes CAWRNTNTGELFF.

This clone was counted only a few times. The rearrangement links TRBV9 to TRBJ2-7; 12 nucleotides match TRBD1. CDR1 SGDLS and CDR2 YYNGEE come from the germline V gene. J was trimmed by 4 bases and V by 4 bases; bases with no gene match: 6. This CDR3 has 15 residues. In nucleotides, the CDR3 is TGTGCCAGCAGCCCAGGGACAGGGGGCTTGTACGAGCAGTACTTC. This codes for CASSPGTGGLYEQYF.

The V call is TRBV5-6, the J call TRBJ1-2; 9 bases are a match to TRBD1. Trimming took 4 bases from V and 10 from J; bases not matched to a gene: 17. The CDR3 consists of 16 residues. CDR1 and CDR2 from the germline V gene are SGHDT and YYEEEE. This CDR3 is CASSERQGGFPEDYTF. The CDR3 DNA is TGTGCCAGCAGCGAGAGACAGGGGGGCTTCCCAGAAGACTACACCTTC.

This chain uses TRBV27 with TRBJ1-5, with 9 bases that match TRBD1. V was clipped by 6 bases and J by 0 bases; unmatched bases: 3. Per the germline V gene, CDR1 is MNHEY and CDR2 is SMNVEV (reference sequence). The CDR3 runs 15 residues. The DNA for the CDR3 is TGTGCCAGCAGCTACAGGGGGCATAGCAATCAGCCCCAGCATTTT. Residues: CASSYRGHSNQPQHF.

The V call is TRBV12-3 or TRBV12-4, the J call TRBJ1-1; weak D call: TRBD1 (5 bases). The CDR3 is made up of 13 amino acids. V lost 6 bases and J 1 base, leaving 9 bases between the germline ends. CDR3 nucleotide sequence: TGTGCCAGCAGGGCCAGGGAGAACACTGAAGCTTTCTTT. This codes for CASRARENTEAFF.

This rearrangement joins TRBV7-3 to TRBJ1-1, with D perhaps matching TRBD1 (6 bases). Trimming left V 5 bases short and J 1 base short, with 8 bases between. Germline V gene data show CDR1 as SGHTA and CDR2 as FQGTGA. The CDR3 sequence is 13 residues long. Here the CDR3 reads CASSIQGNTEAFF. The CDR3 coding sequence is TGTGCCAGCAGCATACAGGGGAACACTGAAGCTTTCTTT. Variable domain in full (rest from reference TRBV7-3 and TRBJ1-1): GAGVSQTPSNKVTEKGKYVELRCDPISGHTALYWYRQSLGQGPEFLIYFQGTGAADDSGLPNDRFFAVRPEGSVSTLKIQRTERGDSAVYLCASSIQGNTEAFFGQGTRLTVV.